The clone carrying this T cell receptor beta chain appeared once. What it binds is unknown. With 4 bases clipped from V and 4 bases from J, the junction kept 0 bases outside the gene matches. Germline CDR1 reads SGHVS; CDR2 reads FQNEAQ. The CDR3 contains 12 residues. Repertoires were generated with immunoSEQ multiplex PCR, while TCRdb's copy carries only in-frame clones and drops some. The top ten clones hold less than 3.5% of a sample with 150,000 to 200,000 clones, about nine tenths of them seen once. This entry comes from a study of cytomegalovirus exposure and HLA in healthy donors. Study findings and constraints: Reportedly, diagnosis of cytomegalovirus status by the classifier showed high specificity and sensitivity. Under in vitro conditions, a few CMV-associated chains were confirmed as specific for CMV antigens. Most TCR sequences showed up rarely, but some public TCRs showed up in many donors. Cytomegalovirus association was assigned to about 150 TCR beta chains.

This receptor was obtained from a man aged 18 to 35 in good health and CMV-seropositive. Sequenced: PBMCs. This chain connects TRBV7-8 to TRBJ2-7, with TRBD2 matching over 8 bases. The CDR3 loop reads CASSSSGYEQYF. The CDR3 DNA reads TGTGCCAGCAGCTCTAGCGGGTACGAGCAGTACTTC.